This T cell receptor beta chain was recovered during a study of T-cell memory formation after mild COVID-19. TCRdb itself ran the 5' RACE reads through MiXCR, one entry per CDR3 protein. The sample holds 68,000 or so distinct CDR3 sequences, over 15% seen once. Per the germline V gene, CDR1 is MNHEY and CDR2 is SVGAGI. The V gene lost 4 bases and the J gene lost 2 bases, with 7 bases spanning the gap. CDR3 length equals 13 residues. V usage is TRBV6-5 and J usage is TRBJ2-3; D is undetermined. The source of this sequence is an adult woman who had mild COVID-19 (a few samples of this study predate the infection). Cell type and time point are not known. Material: PBMCs or a T cell subset sorted from them (not recorded which). The CDR3: CASSFRVTDTQYF. The CDR3 DNA reads TGTGCCAGCAGTTTCCGCGTCACAGATACGCAGTATTTT.